The present TCR beta chain was sequenced within a study of blood T cell repertoires in COVID-19. This clone has just one count. In the authors' methods: Amplifying reference gene primers gave estimates of nucleated cell counts. This table comes from immunoSEQ multiplex PCR, and its TCRdb copy is limited to in-frame clones, with some not included. V, J and clone size reflect that table, while D and trimming were determined from the DNA. Of about 130,000 clones listed, around 87% are singletons. V lost 0 bases to trimming and J lost 2 bases; unmatched junction nucleotides: 2. Germline V gene data show CDR1 as SGHRS and CDR2 as YFSETQ. This CDR3 is built from 15 residues.

The sample was peripheral blood. The chain links TRBV5-1 to TRBJ2-7; TRBD1 agrees at 10 bases. This receptor was taken from a woman aged 55-70 years with acute or convalescent COVID-19. The CDR3 here is CASSLEGQGTYEQYF. DNA for the CDR3: TGCGCCAGCAGCTTGGAGGGACAGGGGACCTACGAGCAGTACTTC. The entire variable domain, with the rest obtained from reference TRBV5-1 and TRBJ2-7, is as follows: KAGVTQTPRYLIKTRGQQVTLSCSPISGHRSVSWYQQTPGQGLQFLFEYFSETQRNKGNFPGRFSGRQFSNSRSEMNVSTLELGDSALYLCASSLEGQGTYEQYFGPGTRLTVT.